A single sample gave rise to the 15 T cell receptor beta chains below, sequenced in a study of T cells after yellow fever vaccination. TCRdb processed the 5' RACE reads anew with MiXCR; each CDR3 protein has one entry. Of 300,000 to 400,000 distinct CDR3 sequences listed, about 10% were seen once; the top ten hold about 3%. Sequenced here: CD4+ T cells sorted from PBMCs, sampled 45 days after the yellow fever booster vaccination. The receptors were sampled from a man in his late teens or twenties who received the YFV17D yellow fever vaccine.

This clonotype has just a few counts. The rearrangement uses TRBV4-1 and TRBJ1-5; no definite D call. CDR3 length: 17 residues. Trimming cost V 0 bases and J 2 bases, with 14 bases left between them. CDR1 and CDR2 from the germline V gene are MGHRA and YSYEKL. For the CDR3, the DNA is TGCGCCAGCAGCCAAGACGTTCTCCCTGCGGGCAATCAGCCCCAGCATTTT. Its translation is CASSQDVLPAGNQPQHF.

This clonotype showed up just a few times. J is TRBJ2-7 and V is TRBV5-1; D gene uncertain. Germline V gene lookup returns CDR1 SGHRS and CDR2 YFSETQ. The germline V and J ends were trimmed by 0 bases and 7 bases, with 17 bases remaining between them. CDR3 length: 15 amino acids. Here the CDR3 DNA reads TGCGCCAGCAGCTTGGTGTATGGTCCCCTGGGGGAGCAGTACGTC. Amino acids: CASSLVYGPLGEQYV.

V is TRBV20-1 and J is TRBJ1-4; no clear D gene. V was shortened by 0 bases and J by 7 bases, with 6 bases between the two germline ends. CDR1 and CDR2 from the germline V gene are DFQATT and SNEGSKA (reference sequence). The CDR3 is 12 residues long. CDR3 nucleotides: TGCAGTGCTAGAGATCGTCGTGAAAAACTGTTTTTT. It codes for CSARDRREKLFF.

The table lists this clonotype with many counts. The gene calls are TRBV5-5 and TRBJ2-3, with D possibly matching TRBD2 (6 bases). V lost 3 bases, J lost 4 bases, and 18 bases lay in between. The V gene's germline CDR1 is SGHKS and CDR2 YYEKEE (reference sequence). The CDR3 consists of 16 residues. CDR3 DNA: TGTGCCAGCAGCTGGAGGGGCCTAGCGTGGTCAGATACGCAGTATTTT. Its translation is CASSWRGLAWSDTQYF.

The chain's CDR3 is CASRGEDQPQHF. The CDR3, as DNA: TGTGCCAGCAGAGGGGAGGATCAGCCCCAGCATTTT. The chain has TRBV12-3 or TRBV12-4 and TRBJ1-5; D possibly corresponds to TRBD1 (5 bases). This CDR3 region has 12 residues. Trimming left V 6 bases short and J 5 bases short, with 8 bases between.

V gene TRBV7-2 combines with J gene TRBJ2-1; 7 nucleotides match TRBD2. This CDR3 region has 16 residues. Unmatched junction bases numbered 7, after V lost 1 base and J lost 4 bases. Germline V CDR1 and CDR2: SGHTA, FQGNSA. The CDR3 nucleotides read TGTGCCAGCAGCTTAGTAGCTAGCGGAACTTACAATGAGCAGTTCTTC. As protein: CASSLVASGTYNEQFF. The entire variable domain, with the rest obtained from reference TRBV7-2 and TRBJ2-1, is as follows: GAGVSQSPSNKVTEKGKDVELRCDPISGHTALYWYRQSLGQGLEFLIYFQGNSAPDKSGLPSDRFSAERTGGSVSTLTIQRTQQEDSAVYLCASSLVASGTYNEQFFGPGTRLTVL.

V gene TRBV15 combines with J gene TRBJ1-6; D is unclear. Trimming took 0 bases from V and 4 from J, leaving 7 bases between them. The CDR3 has 15 amino acids. The germline V gene encodes CDR1 LNHNV and CDR2 YYDKDF (reference sequence). The CDR3 protein is CATSRDYPYNSPLHF. The DNA for the CDR3 is TGTGCCACCAGCAGAGATTACCCTTATAATTCACCCCTCCACTTT.

The CDR3 coding sequence is TGTGCCAGCAGCGCCCTATTCGGGACAGTTCTCACCTTC. This sequence encodes CASSALFGTVLTF. This sequence joins TRBV9 and TRBJ1-2; 7 positions match TRBD1. After removal of 3 bases from V and 13 bases from J, the junction contained 12 bases not matched to a gene. Germline CDR1 is SGDLS and CDR2 is YYNGEE. The CDR3 is 13 amino acids. Looking up the rest from reference TRBV9 and TRBJ1-2 gives the full variable domain: DSGVTQTPKHLITATGQRVTLRCSPRSGDLSVYWYQQSLDQGLQFLIQYYNGEERAKGNILERFSAQQFPDLHSELNLSSLELGDSALYFCASSALFGTVLTFGSGTRLTVV.

This clonotype turned up a few times. The rearrangement joins TRBV7-9 to TRBJ1-6, with 10 bases matching TRBD1. Germline loops: CDR1 SEHNR, CDR2 FQNEAQ (reference sequence). The CDR3 is made up of 13 amino acids. Trimming at V came to 7 bases and at J to 8 bases, leaving 2 bases not matched to a gene. This CDR3 reads CASIGTGDSPLHF. CDR3 nucleotide sequence: TGTGCCAGCATTGGGACAGGGGATTCACCCCTCCACTTT.

A few counts support this clonotype. V is TRBV6-5 and J is TRBJ2-7; no definite D call. Trimming stripped 5 bases from V and 1 base from J, with 9 bases between. Germline values: CDR1 MNHEY, CDR2 SVGAGI. This CDR3 contains 13 residues. CDR3 sequence reads: CASSPTVSYEQYV. CDR3 nucleotide sequence: TGTGCCAGCAGTCCCACAGTGTCCTACGAGCAGTACGTC.

This clonotype was seen more than once but under ten times. V usage is TRBV5-1 and J usage is TRBJ2-2, with 8 bases fitting TRBD1. The CDR3 loop spans 16 amino acids. Per germline, CDR1 SGHRS and CDR2 YFSETQ. Germline trimming cut 2 bases from V and 5 bases from J; bases unmatched to any gene: 8. CDR3 sequence: CASSFRTGGRTGELFF. The CDR3, as DNA: TGCGCCAGCAGCTTTCGCACAGGGGGTAGGACCGGGGAGCTGTTTTTT.

This clonotype was observed a handful of times. This rearrangement joins TRBV2 to TRBJ2-5; TRBD2 aligns across 9 bases. The CDR3 covers 14 residues. CDR1 and CDR2 (germline): SNHLY, FYNNEI. V was clipped by 6 bases and J by 5 bases; unmatched bases: 7. The CDR3 region has the DNA TGTGCCAGCAGGGAACTAGCGGGCGGGGAGACCCAGTACTTC. This gives the protein CASRELAGGETQYF.

There are many counts of this clonotype. The CDR3 protein is CASSYSYTQYF. The CDR3, as DNA: TGTGCCAGCAGTTACTCCTATACGCAGTATTTT. This sequence joins TRBV6-2 or TRBV6-3 and TRBJ2-3; no clear D gene. V lost 0 bases, J lost 7 bases, and 2 bases lay in between. Germline loops: CDR1 MNHEY, CDR2 SVGEGT. CDR3 length: 11 residues.

This clonotype was recorded at least ten times. This sequence joins TRBV2 and TRBJ2-1; no definite D call. V was pared by 7 bases and J by 0 bases, with 10 bases between. Germline CDR1 reads SNHLY; CDR2 reads FYNNEI. The CDR3 extends over 14 amino acids. The CDR3 DNA sequence: TGTGCCAGCAAGCTATTGAGCTCCTACAATGAGCAGTTCTTC. Translating it yields CASKLLSSYNEQFF.

This clonotype was counted only a few times. The chain combines TRBV5-6 with TRBJ2-7; maybe TRBD1 (5 bases). The V and J ends lost 5 bases and 0 bases respectively, with 15 bases between them. Germline CDR1 reads SGHDT; CDR2 reads YYEEEE. This CDR3 is built from 15 residues. CDR3 nucleotide sequence: TGTGCCAGCAGTCCCCGCAGGGCAAACTCCTACGAGCAGTACTTC. Protein: CASSPRRANSYEQYF.